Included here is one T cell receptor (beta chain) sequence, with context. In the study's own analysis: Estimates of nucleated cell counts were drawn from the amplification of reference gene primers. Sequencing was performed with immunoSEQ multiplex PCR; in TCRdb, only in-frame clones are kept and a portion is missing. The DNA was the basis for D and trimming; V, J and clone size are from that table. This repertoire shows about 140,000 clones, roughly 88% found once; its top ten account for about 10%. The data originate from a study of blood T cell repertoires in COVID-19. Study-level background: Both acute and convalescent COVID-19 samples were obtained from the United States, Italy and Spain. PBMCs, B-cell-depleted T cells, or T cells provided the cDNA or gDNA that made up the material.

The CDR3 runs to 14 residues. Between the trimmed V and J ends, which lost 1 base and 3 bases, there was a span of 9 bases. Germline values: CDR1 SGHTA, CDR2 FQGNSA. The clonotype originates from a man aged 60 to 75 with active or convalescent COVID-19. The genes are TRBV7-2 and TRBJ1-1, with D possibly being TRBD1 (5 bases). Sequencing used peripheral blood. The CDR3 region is CASSLVGGYTEAFF. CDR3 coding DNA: TGTGCCAGCAGCTTAGTTGGGGGGTACACTGAAGCTTTCTTT.